This T cell receptor (beta chain) is from a study of blood T cell repertoires in COVID-19 (dated by TCRdb to the early 2020s). For the wider study: Samples from collaborators originated in the United States, Italy and Spain and spanned both the acute and convalescent phases of COVID-19. The material from the prospective study consisted of cDNA or gDNA derived from T cells, B-cell-depleted T cells, or PBMCs. Subjects who had been exposed to COVID-19, were actively infected with it, or had recovered from it provided the deeply sampled blood TCRbeta repertoires that made up the dataset. The repertoires were released in a freely available public database meant as a resource for research on the immune response to SARS-CoV-2. Samples were obtained from the ongoing ImmuneRACE study (first 160 participants) and from 1,254 subjects provided by 6 global collaborators. A de-identified subject ID, COVID-19 status, age in years and sex were almost always included in the sample metadata. HLA class I and class II types, where available, came from metadata supplied by the sample provider rather than from assay-based typing. Overall study results and their limits: The amount of clinical and demographic metadata varied by source and participant and was provided uncurated.

Collaborating institutions collected whole blood in K2EDTA tubes following their own protocols. For TCRbeta analysis, collaborator samples were shipped as frozen whole blood, as isolated PBMCs, or as DNA extracted from either sample type. From the cysteine through the phenylalanine, the CDR3 covers 17 amino acids. The CDR3 DNA has 51 bases and is translated from base 1. Cut back by 2 bases and 2 bases, the V and J ends lie 17 bases apart. According to the germline V gene, CDR1 reads ENHRY and CDR2 reads SYGVKD. TCRbeta CDR3 regions were amplified from genomic DNA by means of the immunoSEQ Assay, a bias-controlled multiplex PCR. The source study handled its data this way. Nucleated cell counts per sample were estimated from amplification of reference gene primers within the assay. To quantify the absolute abundance of each unique TCRbeta CDR3 rearrangement, sequence reads were collapsed and filtered. For each sample, productive Simpson clonality was calculated as the square root of Simpson's diversity index across productive rearrangements. Entries here come from immuneACCESS through TCRdb and include only in-frame sequences with V and J called. Some clones fail to appear in such tables; in the studies checked, an unresolved V gene covers under half of the shortfall, and the cause of the remainder is unknown. For V, J and clone size, that table is used; D and trimming come from the DNA. This sample comprises 150,000 to 200,000 clones, roughly four fifths of them detected only once. Jointly, the top ten make up about 4.9% of the sample.

Details on this clone: The target of this receptor is not known. No much larger clone is present one base from it, and per-base qualities are unavailable.

This sequence was found in a woman aged 25-40 years with acute or convalescent COVID-19. The sequence is built from TRBV10-3 and TRBJ2-3, with the D gene not clear enough to name. The sequenced sample was peripheral blood. The CDR3 region: CAISEPRASRPTDTQYF. Read as DNA, the sequence is TGTGCCATCAGTGAGCCCCGCGCCTCTAGGCCCACAGATACGCAGTATTTT.